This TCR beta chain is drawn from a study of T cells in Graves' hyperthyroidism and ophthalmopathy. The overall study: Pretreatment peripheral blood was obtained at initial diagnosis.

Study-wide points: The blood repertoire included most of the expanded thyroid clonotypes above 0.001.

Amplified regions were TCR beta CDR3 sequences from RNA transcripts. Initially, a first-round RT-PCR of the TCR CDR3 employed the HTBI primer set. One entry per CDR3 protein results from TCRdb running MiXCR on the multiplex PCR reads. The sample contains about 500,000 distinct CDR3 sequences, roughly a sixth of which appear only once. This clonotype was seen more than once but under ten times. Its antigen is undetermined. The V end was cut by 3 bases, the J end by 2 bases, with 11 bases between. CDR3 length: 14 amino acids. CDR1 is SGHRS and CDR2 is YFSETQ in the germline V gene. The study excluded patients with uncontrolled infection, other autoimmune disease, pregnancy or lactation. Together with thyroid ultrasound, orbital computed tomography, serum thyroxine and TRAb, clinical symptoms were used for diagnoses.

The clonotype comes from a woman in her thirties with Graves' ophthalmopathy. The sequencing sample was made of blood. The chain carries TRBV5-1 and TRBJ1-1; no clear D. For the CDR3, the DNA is TGCGCCAGCAGCTCCACAGAATCTAACACTGAAGCTTTCTTT. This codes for CASSSTESNTEAFF.